This T cell receptor (beta chain) emerged from a study of cytotoxic CD8 clonotypes in ibrutinib-treated CLL. Findings of the study overall: Baseline levels of clonality went above those of age-matched healthy donors and moved with circulating CD8+ T-cell counts. The study found public clonotypes uncommon, contracting or stable on treatment. A rise in clonality was seen at ibrutinib response, and a fall back toward baseline was seen at progression.

As for this clone: Its antigen is still unknown.

TCRdb's copy holds only in-frame clones and misses some; the assay was immunoSEQ multiplex PCR. The data show under 150,000 clones, around four fifths seen once. The CDR3 consists of 13 residues. The V gene's germline CDR1 is SGHRS and CDR2 YFSETQ. V was shortened by 4 bases and J by 1 base, with 8 bases between the two germline ends. The starting material was PBMCs, obtained after 24 months of ibrutinib treatment. The chain employs TRBV5-1 and TRBJ1-2; no clear D. This sequence originates from a human donor with chronic lymphocytic leukemia. The chain's CDR3 is CASSAGNNYGYTF. The CDR3 region has the DNA TGCGCCAGCAGCGCGGGTAATAACTATGGCTACACCTTC. Together with reference TRBV5-1 and TRBJ1-2, the CDR3 gives the full variable domain: KAGVTQTPRYLIKTRGQQVTLSCSPISGHRSVSWYQQTPGQGLQFLFEYFSETQRNKGNFPGRFSGRQFSNSRSEMNVSTLELGDSALYLCASSAGNNYGYTFGSGTRLTVV.